Listed below are T cell receptor beta chains from one sample, sequenced in a study of CD8+CD57+ T cells in acquired aplastic anemia. Using its own MiXCR run on the reads, TCRdb lists one record per CDR3 protein. The repertoire consists of 200,000 to 300,000 distinct CDR3 sequences, with around half occurring once and the leading ten covering less than 9%. The sample consisted of sorted CD4+, CD8+, or CD8+CD57+ T cells (not recorded which) from PBMCs. Receptors originate from a human donor with aplastic anemia. Each CDR3 is given with its conserved first and last residue. D genes are given only for firm matches. Size is stated for part of the rows, as once, few or many counts, or as a class when the clone is expanded.

D gene: .
V gene: TRBV5-4
CDR3 length: 14
J gene: TRBJ1-1
clone size: .
CDR3 protein: CASSLPGQRTEAFF
CDR3 DNA: TGTGCCAGCAGCTTGCCAGGGCAACGCACTGAAGCTTTCTTT

D gene: .
V gene: TRBV10-3
CDR3 length: 13
J gene: TRBJ2-7
clone size: .
CDR3 protein: CALPEKRTYEQYF
CDR3 DNA: TGTGCCCTCCCTGAGAAACGTACCTACGAGCAGTACTTC

D gene: TRBD2
V gene: TRBV19
CDR3 length: 16
J gene: TRBJ2-1
clone size: many
CDR3 protein: CASSLGTSPFQDEQFF
CDR3 DNA: TGTGCCAGTAGTCTAGGGACTAGCCCCTTTCAGGATGAGCAGTTCTTC

D gene: .
V gene: TRBV15
CDR3 length: 16
J gene: TRBJ1-2
clone size: many
CDR3 protein: CATRDTGYGQSYGYTF
CDR3 DNA: TGTGCCACCAGAGATACGGGGTATGGGCAGTCCTATGGCTACACCTTC

D gene: TRBD2
V gene: TRBV28
CDR3 length: 15
J gene: TRBJ2-3
clone size: .
CDR3 protein: CASSEGRERADTQYF
CDR3 DNA: TGTGCCAGCAGTGAGGGGCGGGAGAGGGCAGATACGCAGTATTTT

D gene: .
V gene: TRBV6-1
CDR3 length: 17
J gene: TRBJ1-5
clone size: .
CDR3 protein: CASSDYFRRQGNQPQHF
CDR3 DNA: TGTGCCAGCAGTGATTATTTTCGGAGACAGGGCAATCAGCCCCAGCATTTT

D gene: TRBD1
V gene: TRBV3-1
CDR3 length: 19
J gene: TRBJ2-6
clone size: many
CDR3 protein: CASSQDSQGDFSGANVLTF
CDR3 DNA: TGTGCCAGCAGCCAAGATAGTCAGGGGGATTTCTCTGGGGCCAACGTCCTGACTTTC

D gene: .
V gene: TRBV7-9
CDR3 length: 15
J gene: TRBJ2-3
clone size: .
CDR3 protein: CASSPPVGYTDTQYF
CDR3 DNA: TGTGCCAGCAGCCCCCCGGTAGGGTATACAGATACGCAGTATTTT

D gene: .
V gene: TRBV24-1
CDR3 length: 13
J gene: TRBJ2-2
clone size: .
CDR3 protein: CATQQLSTGELFF
CDR3 DNA: TGTGCCACCCAACAGCTGTCCACCGGGGAGCTGTTTTTT

D gene: .
V gene: TRBV6-5
CDR3 length: 16
J gene: TRBJ1-2
clone size: few
CDR3 protein: CASSSPRGTANYGYTF
CDR3 DNA: TGTGCCAGCAGTTCCCCCCGGGGTACAGCTAACTATGGCTACACCTTC

D gene: .
V gene: TRBV7-8
CDR3 length: 14
J gene: TRBJ2-2
clone size: many
CDR3 protein: CASLGGRVTGELFF
CDR3 DNA: TGTGCCAGCCTTGGGGGTCGAGTCACCGGGGAGCTGTTTTTT

D gene: TRBD2
V gene: TRBV7-9
CDR3 length: 16
J gene: TRBJ2-1
clone size: .
CDR3 protein: CASSTPSGGAYNEQFF
CDR3 DNA: TGTGCCAGCAGCACGCCTAGCGGGGGGGCGTACAATGAGCAGTTCTTC

D gene: .
V gene: TRBV24-1
CDR3 length: 15
J gene: TRBJ1-6
clone size: .
CDR3 protein: CASSSRGPGNSPLHF
CDR3 DNA: TGTGCCAGCAGTTCTAGAGGACCGGGTAATTCACCCCTCCACTTT

D gene: TRBD2
V gene: TRBV28
CDR3 length: 16
J gene: TRBJ2-1
clone size: .
CDR3 protein: CASSFTSGSSYNEQFF
CDR3 DNA: TGTGCCAGCAGTTTTACTAGCGGGAGCTCCTACAATGAGCAGTTCTTC

D gene: .
V gene: TRBV24-1
CDR3 length: 23
J gene: TRBJ1-2
clone size: .
CDR3 protein: CATSDLQELLETPYILERGGYTF
CDR3 DNA: .

D gene: .
V gene: TRBV29-1
CDR3 length: 13
J gene: TRBJ2-5
clone size: many
CDR3 protein: CSVEGGQIETQYF
CDR3 DNA: TGCAGCGTTGAAGGTGGGCAGATAGAGACCCAGTACTTC

D gene: TRBD1
V gene: TRBV10-2
CDR3 length: 14
J gene: TRBJ2-5
clone size: many
CDR3 protein: CASADRGRQETQYF
CDR3 DNA: TGCGCCAGCGCGGACAGGGGTAGACAAGAGACCCAGTACTTC

D gene: TRBD2
V gene: TRBV20-1
CDR3 length: 17
J gene: TRBJ2-2
clone size: many
CDR3 protein: CSARGSGLAGVTGELFF
CDR3 DNA: TGCAGTGCTAGGGGATCGGGCCTAGCGGGAGTCACCGGGGAGCTGTTTTTT

D gene: .
V gene: TRBV25-1
CDR3 length: 13
J gene: TRBJ2-1
clone size: .
CDR3 protein: CASSGDYTMKQFF
CDR3 DNA: TGTGCCAGCAGTGGAGACTACACAATGAAGCAGTTCTTC

D gene: .
V gene: TRBV7-9
CDR3 length: 14
J gene: TRBJ2-7
clone size: many
CDR3 protein: CASSLAAGSHEQYF
CDR3 DNA: TGTGCCAGCAGCTTAGCGGCAGGGTCCCACGAGCAGTACTTC

D gene: .
V gene: TRBV18
CDR3 length: 15
J gene: TRBJ1-6
clone size: .
CDR3 protein: CASSPEGFPRSPLHF
CDR3 DNA: TGTGCCAGCTCACCAGAGGGGTTCCCTAGGTCACCCCTCCACTTT

D gene: TRBD2
V gene: TRBV6-1
CDR3 length: 15
J gene: TRBJ2-7
clone size: many
CDR3 protein: CASSEASGSQNEQYF
CDR3 DNA: TGTGCCAGCAGTGAAGCTAGCGGGAGTCAAAACGAGCAGTACTTC

D gene: .
V gene: TRBV19
CDR3 length: 13
J gene: TRBJ2-7
clone size: .
CDR3 protein: CASREDGIDEQYF
CDR3 DNA: TGTGCCAGTAGAGAGGACGGGATTGATGAGCAGTACTTC

D gene: .
V gene: TRBV7-3
CDR3 length: 12
J gene: TRBJ1-1
clone size: .
CDR3 protein: CDTHVPGTEAFF
CDR3 DNA: TGTGACACACACGTACCCGGCACTGAAGCTTTCTTT

D gene: .
V gene: TRBV5-1
CDR3 length: 13
J gene: TRBJ2-7
clone size: many
CDR3 protein: CASSDGTSYEQYF
CDR3 DNA: TGCGCCAGCAGCGATGGGACATCGTACGAGCAGTACTTC

D gene: TRBD1
V gene: TRBV25-1
CDR3 length: 13
J gene: TRBJ1-1
clone size: many
CDR3 protein: CASSVQGVTEAFF
CDR3 DNA: TGTGCCAGCAGTGTGCAGGGGGTCACTGAAGCTTTCTTT